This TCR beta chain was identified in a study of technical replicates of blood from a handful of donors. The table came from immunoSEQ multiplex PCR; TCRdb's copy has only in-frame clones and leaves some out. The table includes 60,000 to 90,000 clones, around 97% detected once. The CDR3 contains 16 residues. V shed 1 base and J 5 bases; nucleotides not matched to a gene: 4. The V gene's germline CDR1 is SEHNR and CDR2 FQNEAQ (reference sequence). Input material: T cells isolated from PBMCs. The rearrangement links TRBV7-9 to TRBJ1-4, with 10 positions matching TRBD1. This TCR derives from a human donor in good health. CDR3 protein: CASSLGDRGTNEKLFF. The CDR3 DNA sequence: TGTGCCAGCAGCTTAGGGGACAGGGGTACAAATGAAAAACTGTTTTTT.